This T cell receptor (beta chain) was sequenced for a study of spatial heterogeneity in lung cancer. About the study: Consistent detection of more beta-chain than alpha-chain sequences was observed. Raw sequencing reads included, on average, more than ten appearances of each unique TCR and UMI combination.

Time point noted: sample taken at primary tumor resection. TCRs were sequenced from unsorted whole RNA of tumor, nontumor lung or PBMC. The donor group consisted of roughly 70 patients who had untreated, early-stage non-small cell lung cancer. The length of the CDR3 is 16 residues. The germline V gene has CDR1 WSHSY and CDR2 SAAADI. The V and J ends lost 5 bases and 1 base, in that order; junction bases with no gene match: 7. Every TCR cDNA molecule carried a tag that served as a unique molecular identifier. Via MiXCR, TCRdb re-called the 5' RACE reads, giving one row per CDR3 protein. The profile shows 10,000 to 15,000 distinct CDR3 sequences, roughly 3.9% of them singletons. Many counts were recorded for this clonotype. This beta chain was picked up by a library intended for alpha chains and is off target, so its count carries little meaning.

The source of this sequence is a male donor with early-stage non-small cell lung cancer. Sequenced here: PBMCs, sampled at surgery. The gene calls are TRBV10-2 and TRBJ2-5; TRBD2 matches at 10 bases. The CDR3 DNA sequence: TGCGCCAGCAGTCCGGAGGTAGCGGGAGGCCAAGAGACCCAGTACTTC. It encodes CASSPEVAGGQETQYF.